This T cell receptor (beta chain) was found in a study of shared clonotypes between healthy human individuals. Study findings and constraints: Rarefaction indicated that sorted-subset sequencing remained incomplete although depth was large. Non-shared clonotypes had lower generation probabilities than those shared by all four donors.

In this sample, this clone turned up once. The target antigen is unknown. CD8 cells classed as naive were CD45RO-negative and positively selected for CCR7, excluding terminally differentiated effector memory CD45RA+ cells. HIV-negative, healthy adults without recent acute infections or vaccinations were the donors. Sequencing used immunoSEQ multiplex PCR; TCRdb keeps in-frame clones, though not all of them. The repertoire consists of about 820,000 clones, with nearly 95% occurring once and the leading ten covering 20% to 30%. Between the trimmed V and J ends, which lost 6 bases and 3 bases, there was a span of 15 bases. Looked up from germline, CDR1 is SNHLY and CDR2 is FYNNEI. The CDR3 contains 14 residues.

Sequencing used naive CD8+ T cells sorted from blood. This TCR derives from a man aged 30 to 39 in good health. The chain carries TRBV2 and TRBJ2-7, with unresolved D. CDR3 sequence reads: CASRKVGSSYEQYF. CDR3 nucleotides: TGTGCCAGCAGAAAGGTTGGTAGCAGCTACGAGCAGTACTTC.